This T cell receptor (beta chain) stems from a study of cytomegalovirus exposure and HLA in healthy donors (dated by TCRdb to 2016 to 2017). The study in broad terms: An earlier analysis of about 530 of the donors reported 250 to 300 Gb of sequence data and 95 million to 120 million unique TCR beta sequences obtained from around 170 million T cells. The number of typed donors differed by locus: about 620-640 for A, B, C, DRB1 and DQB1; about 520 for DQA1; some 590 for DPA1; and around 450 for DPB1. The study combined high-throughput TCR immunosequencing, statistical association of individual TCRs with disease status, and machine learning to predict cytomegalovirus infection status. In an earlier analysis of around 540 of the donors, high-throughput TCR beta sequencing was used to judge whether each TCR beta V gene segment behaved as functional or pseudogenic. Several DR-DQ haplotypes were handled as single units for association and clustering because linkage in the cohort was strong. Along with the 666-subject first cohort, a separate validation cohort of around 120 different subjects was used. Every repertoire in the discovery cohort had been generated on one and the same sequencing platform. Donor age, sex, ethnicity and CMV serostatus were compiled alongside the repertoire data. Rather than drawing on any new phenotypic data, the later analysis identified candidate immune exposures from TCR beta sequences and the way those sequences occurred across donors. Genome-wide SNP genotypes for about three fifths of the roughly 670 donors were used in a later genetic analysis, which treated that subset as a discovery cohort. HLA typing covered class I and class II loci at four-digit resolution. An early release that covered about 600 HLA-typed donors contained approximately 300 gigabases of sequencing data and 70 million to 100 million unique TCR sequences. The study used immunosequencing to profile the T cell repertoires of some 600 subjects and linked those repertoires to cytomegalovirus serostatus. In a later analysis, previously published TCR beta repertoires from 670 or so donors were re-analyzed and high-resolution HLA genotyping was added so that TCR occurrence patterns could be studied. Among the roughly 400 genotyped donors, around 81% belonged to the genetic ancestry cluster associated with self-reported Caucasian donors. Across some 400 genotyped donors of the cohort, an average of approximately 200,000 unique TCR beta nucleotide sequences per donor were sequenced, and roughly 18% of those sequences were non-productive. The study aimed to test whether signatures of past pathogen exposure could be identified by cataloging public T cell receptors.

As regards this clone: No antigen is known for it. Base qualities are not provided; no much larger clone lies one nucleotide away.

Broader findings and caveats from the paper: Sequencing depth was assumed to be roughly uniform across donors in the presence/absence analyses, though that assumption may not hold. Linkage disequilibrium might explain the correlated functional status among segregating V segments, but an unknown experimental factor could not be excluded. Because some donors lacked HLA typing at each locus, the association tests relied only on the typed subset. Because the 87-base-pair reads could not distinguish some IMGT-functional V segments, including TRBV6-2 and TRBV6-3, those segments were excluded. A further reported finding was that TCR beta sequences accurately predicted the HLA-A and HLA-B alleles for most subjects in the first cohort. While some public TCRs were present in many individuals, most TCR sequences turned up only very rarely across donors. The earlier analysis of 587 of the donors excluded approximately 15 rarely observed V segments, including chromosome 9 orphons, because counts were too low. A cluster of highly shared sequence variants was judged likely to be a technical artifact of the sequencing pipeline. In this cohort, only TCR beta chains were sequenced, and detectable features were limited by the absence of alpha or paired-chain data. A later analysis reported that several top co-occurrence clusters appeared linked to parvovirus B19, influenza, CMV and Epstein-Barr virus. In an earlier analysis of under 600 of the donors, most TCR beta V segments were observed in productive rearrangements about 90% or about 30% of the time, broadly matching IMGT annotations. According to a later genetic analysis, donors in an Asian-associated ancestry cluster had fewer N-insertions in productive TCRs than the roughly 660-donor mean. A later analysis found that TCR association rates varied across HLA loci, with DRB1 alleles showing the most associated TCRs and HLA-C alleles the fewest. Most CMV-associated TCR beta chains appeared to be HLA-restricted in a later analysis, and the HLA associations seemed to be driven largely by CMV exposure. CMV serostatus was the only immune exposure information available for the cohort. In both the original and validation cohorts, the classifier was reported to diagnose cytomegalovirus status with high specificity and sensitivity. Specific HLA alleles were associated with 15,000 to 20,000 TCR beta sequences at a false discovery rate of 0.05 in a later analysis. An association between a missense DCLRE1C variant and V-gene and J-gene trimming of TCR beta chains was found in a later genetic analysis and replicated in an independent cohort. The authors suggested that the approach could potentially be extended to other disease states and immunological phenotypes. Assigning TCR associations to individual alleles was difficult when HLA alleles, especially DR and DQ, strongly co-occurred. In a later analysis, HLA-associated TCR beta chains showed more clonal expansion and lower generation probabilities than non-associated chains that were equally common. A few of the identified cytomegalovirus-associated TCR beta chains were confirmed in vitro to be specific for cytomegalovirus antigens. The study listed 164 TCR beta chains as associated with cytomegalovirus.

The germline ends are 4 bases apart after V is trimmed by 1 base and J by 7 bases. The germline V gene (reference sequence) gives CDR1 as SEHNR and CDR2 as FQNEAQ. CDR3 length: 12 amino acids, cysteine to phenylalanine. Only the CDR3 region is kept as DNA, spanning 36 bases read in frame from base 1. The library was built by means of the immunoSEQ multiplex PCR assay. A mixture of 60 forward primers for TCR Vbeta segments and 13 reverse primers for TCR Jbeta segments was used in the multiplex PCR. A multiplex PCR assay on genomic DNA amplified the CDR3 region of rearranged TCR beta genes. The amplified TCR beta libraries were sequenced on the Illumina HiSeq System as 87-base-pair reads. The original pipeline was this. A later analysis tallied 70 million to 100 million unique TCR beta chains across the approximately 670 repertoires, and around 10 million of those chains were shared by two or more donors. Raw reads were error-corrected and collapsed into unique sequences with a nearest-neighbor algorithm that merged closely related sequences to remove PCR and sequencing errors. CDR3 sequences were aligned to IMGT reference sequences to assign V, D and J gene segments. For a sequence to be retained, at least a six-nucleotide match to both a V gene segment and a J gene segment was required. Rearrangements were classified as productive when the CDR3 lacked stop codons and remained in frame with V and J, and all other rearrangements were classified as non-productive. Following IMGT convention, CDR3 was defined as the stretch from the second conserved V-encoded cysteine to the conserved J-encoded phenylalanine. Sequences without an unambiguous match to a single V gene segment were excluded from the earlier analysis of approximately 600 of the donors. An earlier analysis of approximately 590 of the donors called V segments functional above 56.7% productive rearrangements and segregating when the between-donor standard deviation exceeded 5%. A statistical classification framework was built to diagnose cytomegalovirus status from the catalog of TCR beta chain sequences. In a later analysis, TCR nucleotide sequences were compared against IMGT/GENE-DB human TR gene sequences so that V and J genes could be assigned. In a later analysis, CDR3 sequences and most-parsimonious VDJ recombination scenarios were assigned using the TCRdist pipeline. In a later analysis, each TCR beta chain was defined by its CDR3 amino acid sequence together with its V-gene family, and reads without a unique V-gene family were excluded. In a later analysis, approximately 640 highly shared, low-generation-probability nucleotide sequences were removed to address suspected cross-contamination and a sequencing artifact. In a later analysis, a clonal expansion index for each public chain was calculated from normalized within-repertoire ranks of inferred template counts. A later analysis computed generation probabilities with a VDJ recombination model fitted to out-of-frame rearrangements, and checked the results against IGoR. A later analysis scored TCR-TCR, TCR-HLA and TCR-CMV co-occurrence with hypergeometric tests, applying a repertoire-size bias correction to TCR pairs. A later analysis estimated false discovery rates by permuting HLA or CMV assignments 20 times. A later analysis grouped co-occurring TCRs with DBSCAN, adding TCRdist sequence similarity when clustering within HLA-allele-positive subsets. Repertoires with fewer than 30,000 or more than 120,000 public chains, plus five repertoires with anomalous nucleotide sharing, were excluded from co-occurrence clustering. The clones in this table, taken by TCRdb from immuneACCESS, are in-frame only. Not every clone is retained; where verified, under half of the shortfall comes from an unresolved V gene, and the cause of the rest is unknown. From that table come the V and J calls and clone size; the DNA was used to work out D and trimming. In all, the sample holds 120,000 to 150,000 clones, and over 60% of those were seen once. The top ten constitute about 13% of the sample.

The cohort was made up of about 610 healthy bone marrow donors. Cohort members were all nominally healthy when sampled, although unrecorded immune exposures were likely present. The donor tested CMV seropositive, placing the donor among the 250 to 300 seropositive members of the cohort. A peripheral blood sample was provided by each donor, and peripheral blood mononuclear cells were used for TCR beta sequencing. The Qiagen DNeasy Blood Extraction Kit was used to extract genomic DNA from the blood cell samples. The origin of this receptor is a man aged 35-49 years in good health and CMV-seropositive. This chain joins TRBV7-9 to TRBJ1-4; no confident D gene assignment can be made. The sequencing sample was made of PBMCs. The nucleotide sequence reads TGTGCCAGCAGCTTAGTCGGTGAAAAACTGTTTTTT. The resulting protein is CASSLVGEKLFF.